This TCR beta chain was identified in a study of PD-1 blockade in classical Hodgkin lymphoma. Findings of the study overall: Reports indicated that newly diagnosed patients had lower baseline TCR diversity than healthy donors did. Repertoire differences have undefined causes, possibly disease activity or prior therapy.

Here immunoSEQ multiplex PCR was the method, and the copy in TCRdb shows in-frame clones only, minus some. The table has about 5,000 clones, roughly nine tenths seen once. Worth noting for this clone: The antigen remains unidentified.

Indicated time point: newly diagnosed, previously untreated cHL patient sample. It was by magnetic negative selection that CD8+ T cells were isolated from thawed PBMCs. CDR1 and CDR2 from the germline V gene are SEHNR and FQNEAQ (reference sequence). The CDR3 length is 14 residues. J is TRBJ2-5 and V is TRBV7-9; D ambiguous. The DNA end favors TRBJ2-7, so the J call may be wrong. This sequence was found in a human donor with classical Hodgkin lymphoma. Sequences were obtained from CD8+ T cells from blood. The CDR3 loop is CASSLWGTPYEQYF. CDR3 nucleotides: TGTGCCAGCAGCTTGTGGGGAACACCCTACGAGCAGTACTTC.